This TCR beta chain was retrieved from a study of shared clonotypes between healthy human individuals. The overall study: The study enrolled a couple of women and three men aged 18 to 49. Per-donor plates numbered three CD4 naive, three CD4 memory, two CD8 naive and one CD8 memory. Study-level results: Larger estimated richness was generally seen in naive subsets than in memory subsets.

J gave up 6 bases and V 3 bases, and 8 bases lay outside the gene matches. This CDR3 spans 15 amino acids. Germline CDR1 reads SGDLS; CDR2 reads YYNGEE. Donation came from healthy HIV-negative adults that had no recent acute infections or vaccinations. Only in-frame clones appear in the TCRdb table, and some are missing; sequencing was by immunoSEQ multiplex PCR. The data show approximately 980,000 clones, about three quarters seen once. This clone turned up a few times. Antigen specificity is unknown. This chain links TRBV9 with TRBJ2-2; 7 bases fit TRBD1. What was sequenced was memory CD4+ T cells sorted from blood. Noted subset: CD45RA-negative fraction. The receptor comes from a young man in good health. CDR3 loop: CASSETGLGAGELFF. The CDR3 DNA sequence: TGTGCCAGCAGCGAGACAGGGCTCGGAGCCGGGGAGCTGTTTTTT.